What follows are 20 T cell receptor beta chains derived from one specimen sequenced in a study of cytomegalovirus exposure and HLA in healthy donors. Primers: 60 Vbeta forward and 13 Jbeta reverse. Data came from immunoSEQ multiplex PCR; TCRdb stores just in-frame clones and leaves some out. The profile shows about 120,000 clones, around 80% of them singletons. Source material: PBMCs. The origin of the receptors is a young woman in good health and CMV-seronegative.

The chain is built from TRBV7-9 and TRBJ1-1; 9 bases are a match to TRBD1. CDR3 length: 17 amino acids. Germline values: CDR1 SEHNR, CDR2 FQNEAQ (reference sequence). V was pared by 5 bases and J by 0 bases, with 10 bases of the junction left unmatched. CDR3 sequence: CASSPGTGRILNTEAFF. CDR3 bases: TGTGCCAGCAGCCCCGGGACAGGGAGGATTTTGAACACTGAAGCTTTCTTT.

The sample holds one count of this clone. The chain is built from TRBV4-3 and TRBJ1-2; 8 positions agree with TRBD1. The germline V gene encodes CDR1 LGHNA and CDR2 YSLEER. With V trimmed by 6 bases and J by 8 bases, 8 bases remained unmatched. The CDR3 totals 13 residues. CDR3 sequence: CASRQDRVGGYTF. The CDR3 DNA reads as TGCGCCAGCAGACAGGACAGGGTGGGGGGCTACACCTTC.

J is TRBJ2-5 and V is TRBV5-5; 9 nucleotides line up with TRBD2. The J call is uncertain, as TRBJ2-7 better fits the DNA end. Germline loops: CDR1 SGHKS, CDR2 YYEKEE (reference sequence). This CDR3 comprises 15 residues. CDR3 protein: CASSPREGRSYEQYF. Written as DNA, the CDR3 is TGTGCCAGCAGCCCGCGGGAGGGCCGTTCCTACGAGCAGTACTTC.

In its sample, this clone was seen a few times. V gene TRBV11-2 combines with J gene TRBJ2-1, with 8 bases that match TRBD1. Germline V gene lookup returns CDR1 SGHAT and CDR2 FQNNGV. The CDR3 extends over 14 amino acids. V lost 6 bases, J lost 5 bases, and 6 bases stayed unmatched. The CDR3 coding sequence is TGTGCCAGCAGTTTGACAGGGGCACACAATGAGCAGTTCTTC. Protein: CASSLTGAHNEQFF.

The chain couples TRBV6-1 to TRBJ1-1; possibly TRBD1 for D (6 bases). In germline, CDR1 is MNHNS, CDR2 SASEGT. The CDR3 consists of 12 residues. V lost 7 bases to trimming and J lost 2 bases, with 8 bases between them. CDR3 protein: CASKQGNTEAFF. The CDR3 nucleotides read TGTGCCAGCAAACAGGGTAACACTGAAGCTTTCTTT.

Remarks on this clone: The sample holds other DNA sequences that translate to the same CDR3. This chain joins TRBV6-4 and TRBJ2-3; maybe TRBD2 (5 bases). The germline gives CDR1 MRHNA, CDR2 SNTAGT. The CDR3 consists of 15 residues. V was shortened by 7 bases and J by 1 base, with 15 bases between the two germline ends. The CDR3 DNA is TGTGCCAGCAATTCGGCGGCGGAGGGCACAGATACGCAGTATTTT. Protein product: CASNSAAEGTDTQYF.

This clone has only a few counts. J is TRBJ1-5 and V is TRBV30; TRBD1 aligns across 9 bases. With V trimmed by 2 bases and J by 7 bases, 9 bases remained unmatched. Germline CDR1 GTSNPN, CDR2 SVGIG (reference sequence). The CDR3 has 15 amino acids. As DNA, the CDR3 is TGTGCCTGGAGTACCCGAACAGGGGGCGGCCAGCCCCAGCATTTT. It is translated as CAWSTRTGGGQPQHF.

On this clone: One end of the junction does not line up with germline, which may come from a read error. The gene calls are TRBV28 and TRBJ2-6; D might be TRBD1 (5 bases). From germline, CDR1 is MDHEN and CDR2 SYDVKM. The CDR3 is 16 residues long. This CDR3 is CASSFSDGSGANGLTF. The CDR3 region has the DNA TGTGCCAGCAGTTTTTCTGACGGCTCTGGGGCCAACGGCCTGACTTTC. The full variable domain, in which reference TRBV28 and TRBJ2-6 provide the parts outside the CDR3, is DVKVTQSSRYLVKRTGEKVFLECVQDMDHENMFWYRQDPGLGLRLIYFSYDVKMKEKGDIPEGYSVSREKKERFSLILESASTNQTSMYLCASSFSDGSGANGLTFGAGSRLTVL.

The chain has TRBV7-9 and TRBJ1-2; D might be TRBD1 (6 bases). Germline CDR1 SEHNR, CDR2 FQNEAQ (reference sequence). The V gene lost 6 bases and the J gene lost 1 base, with 24 bases spanning the gap. The CDR3 is 18 residues long. The CDR3 protein is CASRTTPSDRPFNYGYTF. Here the CDR3 DNA reads TGTGCCAGCAGGACTACTCCCTCCGACAGGCCTTTTAACTATGGCTACACCTTC.

This clone was seen only once. V is TRBV18 and J is TRBJ2-6; possibly TRBD1 for D (5 bases). V was shortened by 3 bases and J by 0 bases, with 15 bases between the two germline ends. CDR1 and CDR2 (germline): KGHSH, LQKENI. The CDR3 extends over 18 amino acids. In DNA, the CDR3 is TGTGCCAGCTCACCGGGGCCGCGAGGAATCTCTGGGGCCAACGTCCTGACTTTC. It codes for CASSPGPRGISGANVLTF.

This rearrangement joins TRBV5-1 to TRBJ2-5; 8 bases agree with TRBD2. The J call may be faulty, since TRBJ2-7 better matches the DNA end. The CDR3 length is 14 residues. CDR1 and CDR2 from the germline V gene are SGHRS and YFSETQ. CDR3 sequence reads: CASSFGAGDYEQYF. As DNA, the CDR3 is TGCGCCAGCAGCTTCGGAGCGGGAGATTACGAGCAGTACTTC.

The chain carries TRBV9 and TRBJ1-1; D not resolved. Per the germline V gene, CDR1 is SGDLS and CDR2 is YYNGEE. V was pared by 4 bases and J by 2 bases, with 3 bases between. The length of the CDR3 is 11 residues. CDR3: CASSPNTEAFF. The CDR3 nucleotides are TGTGCCAGCAGCCCAAACACTGAAGCTTTCTTT.

The chain carries TRBV29-1 and TRBJ1-4, with a weak D call TRBD1 (5 bases). Germline V gene data show CDR1 as SQVTM and CDR2 as ANQGSEA. Trimming took 6 bases from V and 6 from J, leaving 17 bases between them. The CDR3 is made up of 14 amino acids. CDR3 sequence (DNA): TGCAGCGTGGGGCAGGGAGGGACGGATGAAAAACTGTTTTTT. It yields the protein CSVGQGGTDEKLFF.

This chain connects TRBV11-2 to TRBJ2-7, with D maybe TRBD2 (5 bases). From germline, CDR1 is SGHAT and CDR2 FQNNGV. CDR3 size: 13 residues. V lost 5 bases, J lost 3 bases, and 11 bases lay in between. The CDR3 sequence: CASSPMAGYEQYF. The CDR3 nucleotides read TGTGCCAGCAGCCCGATGGCGGGCTACGAGCAGTACTTC.

The CDR3 DNA sequence: TGTGCCAGCAATCTAGCGGGGGGGGTGGGGGAGACCCAGTACTTC. This gives the protein CASNLAGGVGETQYF. This sequence joins TRBV27 and TRBJ2-5, with 12 bases matching TRBD2. Germline V gives CDR1 MNHEY, CDR2 SMNVEV (reference sequence). V lost 7 bases to trimming and J lost 5 bases; unmatched junction nucleotides: 8. This CDR3 has 15 residues.

This rearrangement joins TRBV27 to TRBJ1-4, with D tentatively TRBD1 (5 bases). CDR3 length equals 15 residues. CDR1 is MNHEY, CDR2 SMNVEV, per germline (reference sequence). Between the trimmed V and J ends, which lost 3 bases and 8 bases, there was a span of 16 bases. The CDR3 loop is CASSFSWAGEEKLFF. The CDR3 bases are TGTGCCAGCAGTTTCTCTTGGGCGGGGGAAGAAAAACTGTTTTTT.

The gene calls are TRBV7-8 and TRBJ1-4, with 7 bases identical to TRBD1. V was pared by 3 bases and J by 5 bases, with 6 bases of the junction left unmatched. This CDR3 has 15 amino acids. CDR1 is SGHVS, CDR2 FQNEAQ, per germline. CDR3 residues: CASSFIQGKNEKLFF. The CDR3 bases are TGTGCCAGCAGCTTCATACAGGGGAAGAATGAAAAACTGTTTTTT.

The J gene is TRBJ1-1, the V gene TRBV21-1; the table's D gene call, TRBD1, was not cross checked with the DNA. TRBV21-1 is designated a pseudogene. The CDR3 loop spans 15 amino acids. In DNA form, the CDR3 reads TGTGCCAGCAGCAAAATGGAGGGGGCAGGGGGAAATGCTTTCTTT. Translated: CASSKMEGAGGNAFF.

The V and J genes are TRBV18 and TRBJ1-1; D perhaps matches TRBD1 (5 bases). From germline, CDR1 is KGHSH and CDR2 LQKENI. V lost 0 bases to trimming and J lost 1 base, with 9 bases between them. The CDR3 covers 15 residues. Here the CDR3 reads CASSPPGAPNTEAFF. The CDR3 nucleotides are TGTGCCAGCTCACCACCAGGGGCCCCGAACACTGAAGCTTTCTTT. The whole variable domain, filled in from reference TRBV18 and TRBJ1-1, reads NAGVMQNPRHLVRRRGQEARLRCSPMKGHSHVYWYRQLPEEGLKFMVYLQKENIIDESGMPKERFSAEFPKEGPSILRIQQVVRGDSAAYFCASSPPGAPNTEAFFGQGTRLTVV.

The V gene is TRBV5-1, the J gene TRBJ1-1; 8 positions agree with TRBD1. Germline V gene sequence: CDR1 SGHRS, CDR2 YFSETQ. The CDR3 extends over 17 amino acids. Germline trimming cut 0 bases from V and 1 base from J; bases unmatched to any gene: 8. The CDR3 region is CASSLGPTGAGNTEAFF. The CDR3 DNA reads TGCGCCAGCAGCTTGGGTCCGACAGGGGCAGGGAACACTGAAGCTTTCTTT.